These 27 T cell receptor beta chains were all obtained from the same sample, sequenced in a study of Ad26.COV2.S vaccination and SARS-CoV-2 variants. The protocol was immunoSEQ multiplex PCR, while the TCRdb copy is restricted to in-frame clones and leaves out a portion. This repertoire shows roughly 270,000 clones, approximately 87% found once; its top ten account for 3% to 4%. Treatment specified: about 20 received Ad26.COV2.S at low or high dose, single or two shots; about five received placebo; per-sample allocation not given. The investigators took samples on day 63 after the first vaccine or placebo injection. The material was peripheral blood, obtained in a trial of Ad26.COV2.S vaccine versus placebo. The source is a person aged 18-60 years who received the Ad26.COV2.S COVID-19 vaccine or a placebo.

This chain uses TRBV2 with TRBJ2-2; D is ambiguous. Looked up from germline, CDR1 is SNHLY and CDR2 is FYNNEI. V dropped 5 bases and J dropped 0 bases, with 10 bases sitting between them. This CDR3 contains 15 residues. DNA for the CDR3: TGTGCCAGCAGTCTTTGGACCCCGAACACCGGGGAGCTGTTTTTT. Its translation: CASSLWTPNTGELFF.

The rearrangement uses TRBV15 and TRBJ2-6, with D unclear. The V end was cut by 6 bases, the J end by 0 bases, with 3 bases between. The CDR3 consists of 13 residues. The germline CDR1 and CDR2 sequences are LNHNV and YYDKDF (reference sequence). For the CDR3, the DNA is TGTGCCACCAGGATCTCTGGGGCCAACGTCCTGACTTTC. Translation: CATRISGANVLTF.

This rearrangement joins TRBV7-8 to TRBJ2-1; D may be TRBD1 (5 bases). CDR1 SGHVS and CDR2 FQNEAQ come from the germline V gene. Trimming shortened V by 3 bases and J by 12 bases, and 18 bases separated the two germline ends. The CDR3 is 14 residues long. CDR3 DNA sequence: TGTGCCAGCAGCTTTACGTCAGGGAACCCGGTGCAGTTCTTC. Amino acid sequence: CASSFTSGNPVQFF.

The rearrangement uses TRBV11-2 and TRBJ2-5, with 7 bases aligning to TRBD2. The CDR3 is made up of 15 amino acids. Trimming at V came to 5 bases and at J to 0 bases, leaving 6 bases not matched to a gene. Per germline, CDR1 SGHAT and CDR2 FQNNGV. The CDR3 spells CASSLTAGNQETQYF. CDR3 nucleotide sequence: TGTGCCAGCAGCCTAACAGCGGGAAACCAAGAGACCCAGTACTTC. The full variable domain, rest sourced from reference TRBV11-2 and TRBJ2-5, is EAGVAQSPRYKIIEKRQSVAFWCNPISGHATLYWYQQILGQGPKLLIQFQNNGVVDDSQLPKDRFSAERLKGVDSTLKIQPAKLEDSAVYLCASSLTAGNQETQYFGPGTRLLVL.

J is TRBJ2-1 and V is TRBV12-3 or TRBV12-4; the D gene could be TRBD1 or TRBD2 (5 bases each). This CDR3 contains 13 residues. Trimming took off 3 bases at V and 8 bases at J, with 11 bases between the two ends. CDR3 sequence reads: CASSFGTPDEQFF. In nucleotides, the CDR3 is TGTGCCAGCAGTTTTGGGACCCCGGATGAGCAGTTCTTC.

This clone appeared once. Other DNA sequences in this sample translate to the same CDR3. This sequence joins TRBV5-1 and TRBJ1-5; D is undetermined. Germline CDR1 reads SGHRS; CDR2 reads YFSETQ. The V end was cut by 0 bases, the J end by 0 bases, with 7 bases between. This CDR3 has 15 amino acids. The CDR3 region is CASSLDGVSNQPQHF. CDR3 coding DNA: TGCGCCAGCAGCTTGGACGGGGTTAGCAATCAGCCCCAGCATTTT.

This clone appeared a few times. The rearrangement joins TRBV3-1 (or the pseudogene TRBV3-2) to TRBJ2-1, with D maybe TRBD1 (6 bases). V lost 1 base and J 9 bases, leaving 13 bases between the germline ends. CDR3 size: 14 residues. In germline, CDR1 is LGHDT, CDR2 YNNKEL (reference sequence). The CDR3 coding sequence is TGTGCCAGCAGCCAAGGCAGGGGTGCAGGTGAGCAGTTCTTC. Protein sequence: CASSQGRGAGEQFF.

The J gene is TRBJ2-3, the V gene TRBV19; TRBD1 is a possible D gene (5 bases). The V end was cut by 9 bases, the J end by 1 base, with 17 bases between. The germline CDR1 and CDR2 sequences are LNHDA and SQIVND (reference sequence). The CDR3 consists of 15 residues. The CDR3 loop reads CASQRGQGGTDTQYF. CDR3 bases: TGTGCCAGCCAAAGGGGCCAAGGTGGCACAGATACGCAGTATTTT.

This clone was picked up a small number of times. The chain uses TRBV10-3 and TRBJ1-1; possible D gene TRBD1, 6 bases. From germline, CDR1 is ENHRY and CDR2 SYGVKD. CDR3 length: 12 residues. The V gene lost 4 bases and the J gene lost 5 bases, with 8 bases spanning the gap. The CDR3 is CAISARGTEAFF. In DNA, the CDR3 is TGTGCCATCAGTGCCAGGGGAACTGAAGCTTTCTTT.

The chain recombines TRBV5-1 with TRBJ1-3; TRBD1 matches at 7 bases. The CDR3 length is 17 residues. V shed 1 base, J shed 0 bases, and the junction held 7 bases outside the gene matches. Per the germline V gene, CDR1 is SGHRS and CDR2 is YFSETQ. Here the CDR3 reads CASSLWGTAGSGNTIYF. The CDR3 nucleotides read TGCGCCAGCAGCTTGTGGGGGACAGCCGGCTCTGGAAACACCATATATTTT.

This rearrangement joins TRBV5-1 to TRBJ2-3, with 7 nucleotides matching TRBD2. V trimming: 0 bases; J trimming: 1 base; junction bases outside the gene matches: 5. The CDR3 consists of 16 residues. CDR1 SGHRS and CDR2 YFSETQ come from the germline V gene. The CDR3: CASSLVEAGGTDTQYF. CDR3 DNA: TGCGCCAGCAGCTTGGTTGAGGCGGGGGGCACAGATACGCAGTATTTT.

This clone was detected a few times. This rearrangement joins TRBV19 to TRBJ2-7, with 10 bases identical to TRBD1. Germline V gene data show CDR1 as LNHDA and CDR2 as SQIVND (reference sequence). The length of the CDR3 is 15 residues. V trimming: 2 bases; J trimming: 5 bases; junction bases outside the gene matches: 6. CDR3: CASSILGQGRHEQYF. The CDR3 bases are TGTGCCAGTAGTATATTGGGACAGGGGAGGCACGAGCAGTACTTC.

This sequence joins TRBV5-6 and TRBJ1-1; D is possibly TRBD1 (5 bases). This CDR3 region has 16 residues. The germline gives CDR1 SGHDT, CDR2 YYEEEE. V gave up 3 bases and J gave up 0 bases, with 15 bases separating them. CDR3 sequence (DNA): TGTGCCAGCAGCTACTCCGCGGCGGGACTGAACACTGAAGCTTTCTTT. This translates into CASSYSAAGLNTEAFF.

V gene TRBV19 combines with J gene TRBJ2-7; the D call may be TRBD1 or TRBD2 (5 bases each). The CDR3 runs 13 residues. CDR1 is LNHDA, CDR2 SQIVND, per germline (reference sequence). V was trimmed by 8 bases and J by 3 bases, leaving 14 bases between them. CDR3 DNA: TGTGCCAGTTCCGGGGCCTTCTACTACGAGCAGTACTTC. As protein: CASSGAFYYEQYF.

The sample holds one count of this clone. This sequence joins TRBV5-6 and TRBJ1-6; 7 bases are a match to TRBD1. Per germline, CDR1 SGHDT and CDR2 YYEEEE. This CDR3 spans 15 amino acids. The V gene end was trimmed by 4 bases and the J gene end by 5 bases; junction bases not matched to a gene: 6. The CDR3 spells CASSKTGRNNSPLHF. The DNA for the CDR3 is TGTGCCAGCAGCAAGACAGGGCGAAATAATTCACCCCTCCACTTT.

This clone was seen only once. The chain has TRBV18 and TRBJ1-2, with 9 bases lining up with TRBD1. There are 17 residues in the CDR3. CDR1 and CDR2 (germline): KGHSH, LQKENI. V lost 3 bases and J lost 6; bases outside the gene matches: 14. For the CDR3, the DNA is TGTGCCAGCTCACCCAGTACGCCCGGACAGGGGAAGAATGGCTACACCTTC. Its translation is CASSPSTPGQGKNGYTF.

This rearrangement joins TRBV2 to TRBJ2-6; no clear D gene. CDR1 and CDR2 from the germline V gene are SNHLY and FYNNEI. With 7 bases removed from V and 0 bases from J, the gap between germline ends came to 19 bases. This CDR3 spans 18 amino acids. The CDR3 protein is CASKWTNSRSSGANVLTF. DNA for the CDR3: TGTGCCAGCAAGTGGACCAACTCCCGGAGCTCTGGGGCCAACGTCCTGACTTTC.

V is TRBV11-2 and J is TRBJ1-2, with D hard to call. Germline CDR1 and CDR2: SGHAT and FQNNGV. The CDR3 runs to 17 residues. V was clipped by 7 bases and J by 3 bases, with 24 bases between them. This chain's CDR3 is CASTPLKGRSWDYGYTF. CDR3 nucleotide sequence: TGTGCCAGCACCCCTCTGAAGGGTCGCAGCTGGGACTATGGCTACACCTTC.

This chain connects TRBV7-2 to TRBJ2-3, with 13 nucleotides matching TRBD2. The CDR3 has 17 amino acids. J was trimmed by 3 bases and V by 1 base; bases with no gene match: 4. CDR1 and CDR2 from the germline V gene are SGHTA and FQGNSA. CDR3 loop: CASSLGGTSGTTDTQYF. The CDR3 DNA is TGTGCCAGCAGCTTAGGGGGGACTAGCGGGACTACAGATACGCAGTATTTT. Full variable domain (rest looked up from reference TRBV7-2 and TRBJ2-3): GAGVSQSPSNKVTEKGKDVELRCDPISGHTALYWYRQSLGQGLEFLIYFQGNSAPDKSGLPSDRFSAERTGGSVSTLTIQRTQQEDSAVYLCASSLGGTSGTTDTQYFGPGTRLTVL.

V is TRBV24-1 and J is TRBJ2-2; no firm D call. CDR1 KGHDR and CDR2 SFDVKD come from the germline V gene. V lost 3 bases, J lost 1 base, and 11 bases lay in between. The CDR3 length is 16 residues. The CDR3 is CATSDNQVGNTGELFF. In DNA form, the CDR3 reads TGTGCCACCAGTGATAATCAGGTCGGGAACACCGGGGAGCTGTTTTTT.

This sequence joins TRBV2 and TRBJ2-3; a weak D match, TRBD2 (6 bases). V was trimmed by 8 bases and J by 0 bases, leaving 15 bases between them. This CDR3 has 15 residues. Germline CDR1 reads SNHLY; CDR2 reads FYNNEI. The CDR3 is CASYRGSGSTDTQYF. The CDR3 DNA is TGTGCCAGCTATAGAGGGAGCGGGAGCACAGATACGCAGTATTTT.

V usage is TRBV30 and J usage is TRBJ2-5, with D perhaps given as TRBD1 or TRBD2 (6 bases each). Germline V lookup: CDR1 GTSNPN, CDR2 SVGIG (reference sequence). This CDR3 contains 13 residues. V was trimmed by 2 bases and J by 5 bases, leaving 12 bases between them. CDR3 protein: CAWSHNGGETQYF. DNA of the CDR3: TGTGCCTGGAGTCATAACGGGGGCGAGACCCAGTACTTC.

This clone has a single count. This chain connects TRBV3-1 (or the pseudogene TRBV3-2) to TRBJ2-7; D gene unclear. The CDR3 loop spans 12 amino acids. Trimming shortened V by 2 bases and J by 2 bases, and 4 bases separated the two germline ends. Looked up from germline, CDR1 is LGHDT and CDR2 is YNNKEL (reference sequence). In nucleotides, the CDR3 is TGTGCCAGCAGCCAAAAAACCTACGAGCAGTACTTC. This translates into CASSQKTYEQYF.

This clone has just one count. This chain links TRBV5-1 with TRBJ2-1; TRBD2 is a possible D gene (6 bases). In germline, CDR1 is SGHRS, CDR2 YFSETQ. The CDR3 loop spans 13 amino acids. Trimming cost V 4 bases and J 9 bases, with 14 bases left between them. The CDR3 DNA is TGCGCCAGCAGCGGGGTCCCTAGCGCTGAGCAGTTCTTC. Its protein product is CASSGVPSAEQFF.

The V call is TRBV12-3 or TRBV12-4, the J call TRBJ1-1; D gene unclear. CDR3 length equals 12 residues. The V end was cut by 8 bases, the J end by 9 bases, with 16 bases between. In DNA form, the CDR3 reads TGTGCCAGCTCGATAATGGGCAACCAAGCTTTCTTT. Translating gives CASSIMGNQAFF.

The rearrangement links TRBV11-3 to TRBJ2-2; 10 bases align to TRBD1. Trimming at V came to 0 bases and at J to 6 bases, leaving 1 base not matched to a gene. The CDR3 is 15 residues long. Germline V gene lookup returns CDR1 SGHNT and CDR2 YENEEA. CDR3 protein: CASSLDGTGAGELFF. The CDR3 region has the DNA TGTGCCAGCAGCTTAGATGGGACAGGGGCCGGGGAGCTGTTTTTT.

There are a few counts of this clone. The rearrangement uses TRBV7-2 and TRBJ1-1, with D possibly being TRBD1 (5 bases). The CDR3 has 16 amino acids. The germline V and J ends were trimmed by 3 bases and 0 bases, with 14 bases remaining between them. Germline assignment: CDR1 SGHTA and CDR2 FQGNSA. CDR3 in DNA: TGTGCCAGCAGCTTTAGCGACAGAACCATGAACACTGAAGCTTTCTTT. It codes for CASSFSDRTMNTEAFF.